This passage covers 2 T cell receptor beta chains from one sample sequenced in a study of human T cells and chemical hapten exposure (dated by TCRdb to the early 2020s). The library was prepared using RACE. The sequencer listed for this sample is NextSeq 500. TCRdb reworked the public reads: Q25 trimming with fastp, MiXCR clone assembly, productive beta chains retained. Here each entry gathers all rows of one CDR3 protein and keeps the most common genes and DNA. The sample yields 380,000 or so distinct CDR3 sequences; more than 4.5% were counted once. The ten most abundant clones make up 2% to 2.5% of the sample. The intended sense of this specimen's time point label: patch test 1, 2 weeks after DPC sensitization. Reading the label with the study, this specimen's treatment or condition is: therapeutic diphenylcyclopropenone sensitization with weekly scalp DPC. The sample consisted of whole blood, taken in connection with sensitization to the hapten diphenylcyclopropenone (DPC). Receptors were obtained from a woman aged 50 to 60 with alopecia areata. Some clones in this sample may be carry-over from other donors' samples.

The sample holds a few counts of this clonotype. This sequence joins TRBV7-9 and TRBJ1-3; no clear D gene. This CDR3 has 17 amino acids. Trimming took 5 bases from V and 1 from J, leaving 18 bases between them. CDR1 is SEHNR, CDR2 FQNEAQ, per germline (reference sequence). CDR3 DNA sequence: TGTGCCAGCAGCGGACGAGAACAGCGCATTTCTGGAAACACCATATATTTT. Translation: CASSGREQRISGNTIYF.

This clonotype has a count of ten or more. The V gene is TRBV7-9, the J gene TRBJ1-1; no clear D. CDR1 and CDR2 from the germline V gene are SEHNR and FQNEAQ (reference sequence). The CDR3 spans 13 residues. V shed 6 bases and J shed 4 bases, with 12 bases lying between them. This chain's CDR3 is CASRLAEGTEAFF. The CDR3 DNA reads as TGTGCCAGCAGGCTCGCTGAGGGCACTGAAGCTTTCTTT.